This T cell receptor (beta chain) was retrieved from a study of regulatory T cells in long-lasting Graves disease. Study-level results: A reduction in accuracy may have resulted from the small sample size.

Trimming removed 2 bases at V and 1 base at J, with 15 bases between. The CDR3 has 16 residues. Germline V CDR1 and CDR2: MNHEY, SVGAGI. In building TCR beta libraries, iRepertoire HTBI primers were used together with Arm-PCR of CDR3 regions. TCRdb fed the multiplex PCR reads into MiXCR, producing one record per CDR3 protein. The repertoire holds approximately 360,000 distinct CDR3 sequences, with about 11% as singletons. The time point: newly diagnosed GD, antithyroid drugs for less than 3 months. RNA extracted from PBMCs served as the sequencing template. This clonotype was detected many times. The antigen is undetermined. This sample was also put to use in a study of T cells in Graves' hyperthyroidism and ophthalmopathy.

The TCR comes from a woman between 18 and 29 years old with Graves disease. The specimen comprised peripheral blood mononuclear cells (PBMCs), sampled at new diagnosis, from a patient treated with antithyroid drugs. V and J are TRBV6-5 and TRBJ2-7; D is possibly TRBD2 (5 bases). The CDR3 loop reads CASSYGSGDSSYEQYF. The CDR3 nucleotides read TGTGCCAGCAGTTACGGGAGCGGAGACTCATCCTACGAGCAGTACTTC.